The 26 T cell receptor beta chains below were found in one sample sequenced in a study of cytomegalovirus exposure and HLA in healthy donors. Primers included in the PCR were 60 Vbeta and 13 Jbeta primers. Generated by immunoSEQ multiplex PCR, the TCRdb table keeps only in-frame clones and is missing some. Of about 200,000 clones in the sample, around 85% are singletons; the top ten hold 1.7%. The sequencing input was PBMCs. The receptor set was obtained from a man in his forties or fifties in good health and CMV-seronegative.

CDR3 amino acids: CASSLVRDRGSYEQYF. The DNA for the CDR3 is TGTGCCAGCAGCTTAGTCCGGGACAGGGGGTCCTACGAGCAGTACTTC. The chain links TRBV7-8 to TRBJ2-7; 11 bases map to TRBD1. V lost 1 base and J lost 1; bases outside the gene matches: 3. Germline assignment: CDR1 SGHVS and CDR2 FQNEAQ. The CDR3 is 16 amino acids. Based on the CDR3 plus reference TRBV7-8 and TRBJ2-7, the full variable domain is GAGVSQSPRYKVAKRGQDVALRCDPISGHVSLFWYQQALGQGPEFLTYFQNEAQLDKSGLPSDRFFAERPEGSVSTLKIQRTQQEDSAVYLCASSLVRDRGSYEQYFGPGTRLTVT.

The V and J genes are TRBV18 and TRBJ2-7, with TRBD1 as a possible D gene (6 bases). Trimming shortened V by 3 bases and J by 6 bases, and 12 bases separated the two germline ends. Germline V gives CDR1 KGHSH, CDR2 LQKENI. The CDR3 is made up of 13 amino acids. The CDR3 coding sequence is TGTGCCAGCTCACCGGACAGTCTTGGCGAGCAGTACTTC. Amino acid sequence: CASSPDSLGEQYF.

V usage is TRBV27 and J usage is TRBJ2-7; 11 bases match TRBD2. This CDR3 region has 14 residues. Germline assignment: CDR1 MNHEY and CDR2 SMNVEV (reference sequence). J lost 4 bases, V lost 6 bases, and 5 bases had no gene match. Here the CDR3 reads CASSRLAGLYEQYF. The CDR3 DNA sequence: TGTGCCAGCAGCCGACTAGCGGGGCTATACGAGCAGTACTTC.

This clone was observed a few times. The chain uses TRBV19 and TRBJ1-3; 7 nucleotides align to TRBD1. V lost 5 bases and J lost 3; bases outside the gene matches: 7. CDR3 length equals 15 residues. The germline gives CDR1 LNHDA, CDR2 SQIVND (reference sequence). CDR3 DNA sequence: TGTGCCAGTAGTCTCCCGGGGACAGTTGGAAACACCATATATTTT. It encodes CASSLPGTVGNTIYF.

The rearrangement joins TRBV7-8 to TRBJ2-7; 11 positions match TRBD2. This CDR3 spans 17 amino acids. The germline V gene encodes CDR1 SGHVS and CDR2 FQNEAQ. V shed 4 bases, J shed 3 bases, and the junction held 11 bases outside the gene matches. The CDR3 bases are TGTGCCAGCAGCTCAGACCCGGGACTAGCGGAGATCTACGAGCAGTACTTC. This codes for CASSSDPGLAEIYEQYF.

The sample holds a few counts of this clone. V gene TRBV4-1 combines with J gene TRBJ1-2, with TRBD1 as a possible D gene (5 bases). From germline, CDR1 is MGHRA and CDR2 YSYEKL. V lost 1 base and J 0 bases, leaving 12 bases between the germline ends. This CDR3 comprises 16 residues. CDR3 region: CASSQVLGHSNYGYTF. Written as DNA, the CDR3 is TGCGCCAGCAGCCAAGTTCTCGGACATTCTAACTATGGCTACACCTTC.

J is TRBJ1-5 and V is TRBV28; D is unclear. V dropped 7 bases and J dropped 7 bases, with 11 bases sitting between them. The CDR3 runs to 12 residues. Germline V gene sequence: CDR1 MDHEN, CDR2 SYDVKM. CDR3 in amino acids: CASNMLGQPQHF. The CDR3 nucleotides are TGTGCCAGCAATATGCTCGGGCAGCCCCAGCATTTT.

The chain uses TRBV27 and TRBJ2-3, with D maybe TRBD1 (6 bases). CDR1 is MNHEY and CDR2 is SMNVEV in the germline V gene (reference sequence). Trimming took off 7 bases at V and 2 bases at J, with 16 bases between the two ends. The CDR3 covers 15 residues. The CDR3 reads CASTPLGAATDTQYF. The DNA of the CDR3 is TGTGCCAGCACTCCTCTGGGGGCGGCCACAGATACGCAGTATTTT.

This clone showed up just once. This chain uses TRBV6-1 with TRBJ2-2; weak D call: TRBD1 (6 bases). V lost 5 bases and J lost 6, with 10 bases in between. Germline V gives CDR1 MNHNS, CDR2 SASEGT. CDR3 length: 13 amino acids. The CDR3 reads CASSTGWAGELFF. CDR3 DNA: TGTGCCAGCAGTACAGGGTGGGCCGGGGAGCTGTTTTTT.

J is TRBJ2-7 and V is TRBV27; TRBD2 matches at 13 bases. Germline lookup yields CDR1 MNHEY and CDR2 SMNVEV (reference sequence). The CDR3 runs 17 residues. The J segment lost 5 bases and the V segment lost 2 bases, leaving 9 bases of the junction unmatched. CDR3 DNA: TGTGCCAGCAGTTTAGTACTAGCGGGAGGGCCTGGCCACGAGCAGTACTTC. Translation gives CASSLVLAGGPGHEQYF.

CDR3 amino acids: CASSLATRSVEDSNQPQHF. CDR3 nucleotide sequence: TGTGCCAGCAGTTTAGCAACCAGGTCGGTGGAGGATAGCAATCAGCCCCAGCATTTT. The J gene is TRBJ1-5, the V gene TRBV28; D is uncertain. Trimming took off 2 bases at V and 0 bases at J, with 20 bases between the two ends. Germline V gene lookup returns CDR1 MDHEN and CDR2 SYDVKM. This CDR3 is 19 amino acids long. Looking up the rest from reference TRBV28 and TRBJ1-5 gives the full variable domain: DVKVTQSSRYLVKRTGEKVFLECVQDMDHENMFWYRQDPGLGLRLIYFSYDVKMKEKGDIPEGYSVSREKKERFSLILESASTNQTSMYLCASSLATRSVEDSNQPQHFGDGTRLSIL.

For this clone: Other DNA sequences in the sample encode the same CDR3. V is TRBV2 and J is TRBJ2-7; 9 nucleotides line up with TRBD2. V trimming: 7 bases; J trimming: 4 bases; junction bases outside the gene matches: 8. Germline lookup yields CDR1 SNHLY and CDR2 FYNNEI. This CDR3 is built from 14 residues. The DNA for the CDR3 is TGTGCCAGCAAGCCGGGACTAGCTTTATACGAGCAGTACTTC. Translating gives CASKPGLALYEQYF.

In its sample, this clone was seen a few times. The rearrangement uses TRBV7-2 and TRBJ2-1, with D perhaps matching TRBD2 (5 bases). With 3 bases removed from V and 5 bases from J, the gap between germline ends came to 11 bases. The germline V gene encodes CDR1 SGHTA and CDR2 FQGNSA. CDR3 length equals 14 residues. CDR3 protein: CASSFAGMNNEQFF. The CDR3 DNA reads TGTGCCAGCAGCTTTGCGGGTATGAACAATGAGCAGTTCTTC. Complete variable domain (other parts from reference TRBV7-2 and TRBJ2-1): GAGVSQSPSNKVTEKGKDVELRCDPISGHTALYWYRQSLGQGLEFLIYFQGNSAPDKSGLPSDRFSAERTGGSVSTLTIQRTQQEDSAVYLCASSFAGMNNEQFFGPGTRLTVL.

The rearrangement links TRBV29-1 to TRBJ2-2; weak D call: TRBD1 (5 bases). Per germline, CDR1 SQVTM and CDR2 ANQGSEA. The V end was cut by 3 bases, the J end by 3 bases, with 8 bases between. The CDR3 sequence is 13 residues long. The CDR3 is CSVDQGYTGELFF. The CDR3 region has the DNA TGCAGCGTTGATCAGGGTTACACCGGGGAGCTGTTTTTT.

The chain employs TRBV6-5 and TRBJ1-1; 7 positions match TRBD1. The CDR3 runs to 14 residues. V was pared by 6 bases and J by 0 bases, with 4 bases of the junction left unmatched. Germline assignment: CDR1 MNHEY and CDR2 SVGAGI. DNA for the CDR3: TGTGCCAGCAGACGGGGACAGTTGAACACTGAAGCTTTCTTT. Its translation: CASRRGQLNTEAFF.

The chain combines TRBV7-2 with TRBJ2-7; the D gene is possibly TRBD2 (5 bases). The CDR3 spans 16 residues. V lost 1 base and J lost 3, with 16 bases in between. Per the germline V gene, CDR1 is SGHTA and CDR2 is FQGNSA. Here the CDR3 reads CASSLVLSGASYEQYF. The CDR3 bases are TGTGCCAGCAGCTTAGTGCTGAGCGGAGCTAGCTACGAGCAGTACTTC.

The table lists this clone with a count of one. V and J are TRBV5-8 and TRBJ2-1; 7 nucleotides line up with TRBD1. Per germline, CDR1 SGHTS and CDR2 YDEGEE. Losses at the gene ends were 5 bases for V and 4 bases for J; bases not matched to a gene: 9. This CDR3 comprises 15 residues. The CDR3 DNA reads TGTGCCAGCAGAGTTCACAGGGGTATTTACAATGAGCAGTTCTTC. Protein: CASRVHRGIYNEQFF.

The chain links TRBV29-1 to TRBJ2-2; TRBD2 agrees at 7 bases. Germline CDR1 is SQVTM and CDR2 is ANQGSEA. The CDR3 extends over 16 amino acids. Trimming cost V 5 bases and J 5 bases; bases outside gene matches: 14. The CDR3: CSVLDPRAGATGELFF. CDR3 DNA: TGCAGCGTTCTGGACCCACGGGCGGGAGCTACCGGGGAGCTGTTTTTT.

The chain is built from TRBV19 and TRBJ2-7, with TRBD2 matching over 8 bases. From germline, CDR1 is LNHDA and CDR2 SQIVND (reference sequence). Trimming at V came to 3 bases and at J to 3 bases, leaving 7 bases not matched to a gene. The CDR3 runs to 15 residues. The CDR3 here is CASSIQREFRYEQYF. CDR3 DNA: TGTGCCAGTAGTATTCAGCGGGAGTTCCGCTACGAGCAGTACTTC.

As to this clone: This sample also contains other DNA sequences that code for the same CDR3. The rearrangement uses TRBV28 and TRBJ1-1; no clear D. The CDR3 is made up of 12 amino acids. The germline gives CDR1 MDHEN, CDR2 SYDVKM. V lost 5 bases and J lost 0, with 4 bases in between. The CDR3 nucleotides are TGTGCCAGCAGTCTCTTGAACACTGAAGCTTTCTTT. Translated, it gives CASSLLNTEAFF.

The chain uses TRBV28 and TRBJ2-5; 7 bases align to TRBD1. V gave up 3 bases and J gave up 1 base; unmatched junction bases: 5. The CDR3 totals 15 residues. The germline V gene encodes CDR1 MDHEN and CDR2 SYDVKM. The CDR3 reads CASSLFRDSQETQYF. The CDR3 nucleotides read TGTGCCAGCAGTTTGTTTCGGGACAGCCAAGAGACCCAGTACTTC.

CDR3 nucleotides: TGTGCCAGCAAGAGGCGGGAGGGTCCCCACGAGCAGTACTTC. Protein product: CASKRREGPHEQYF. This chain uses TRBV7-6 with TRBJ2-7; 9 bases align to TRBD2. V lost 7 bases to trimming and J lost 5 bases; unmatched junction nucleotides: 9. From germline, CDR1 is SGHVS and CDR2 FNYEAQ. The CDR3 totals 14 residues. The complete variable domain, with remaining parts taken from reference TRBV7-6 and TRBJ2-7, reads GAGVSQSPRYKVTKRGQDVALRCDPISGHVSLYWYRQALGQGPEFLTYFNYEAQQDKSGLPNDRFSAERPEGSISTLTIQRTEQRDSAMYRCASKRREGPHEQYFGPGTRLTVT.

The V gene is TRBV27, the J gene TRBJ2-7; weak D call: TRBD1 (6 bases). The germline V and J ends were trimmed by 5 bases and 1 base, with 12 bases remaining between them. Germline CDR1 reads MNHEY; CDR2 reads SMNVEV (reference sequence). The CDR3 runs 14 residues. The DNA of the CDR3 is TGTGCCAGCAGTAAGAGCAGGGGATCCTACGAGCAGTACTTC. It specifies CASSKSRGSYEQYF.

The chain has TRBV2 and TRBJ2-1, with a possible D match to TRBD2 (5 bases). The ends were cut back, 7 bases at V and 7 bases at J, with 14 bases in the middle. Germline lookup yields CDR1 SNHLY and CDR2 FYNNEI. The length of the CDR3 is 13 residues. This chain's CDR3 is CASNIVRANEQFF. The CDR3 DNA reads TGTGCCAGCAACATAGTGAGGGCTAATGAGCAGTTCTTC.

CDR3: CASSFKGESDTQYF. The CDR3 DNA reads as TGTGCCAGCAGTTTTAAAGGGGAATCCGATACGCAGTATTTT. V and J are TRBV27 and TRBJ2-3, with D possibly being TRBD1 (5 bases). Trimming removed 3 bases from V and 6 bases from J, with 13 bases in between. The CDR3 has 14 amino acids. In germline, CDR1 is MNHEY, CDR2 SMNVEV (reference sequence).

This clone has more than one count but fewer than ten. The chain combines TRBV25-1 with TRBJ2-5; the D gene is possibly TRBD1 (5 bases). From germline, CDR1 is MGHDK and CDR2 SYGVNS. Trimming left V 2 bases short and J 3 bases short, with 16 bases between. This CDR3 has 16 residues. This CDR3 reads CASSERGRTDKETQYF. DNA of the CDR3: TGTGCCAGCAGTGAAAGGGGTCGGACGGATAAAGAGACCCAGTACTTC.